Listed here are 22 T cell receptor beta chains from one sample, sequenced in a study of blood T cell repertoires in COVID-19. The repertoire was sequenced with immunoSEQ multiplex PCR; TCRdb's copy has only in-frame clones and lacks some. The sample shows under 200,000 clones, about 83% of them seen only once. The sample taken for sequencing was peripheral blood. The receptors shown here come from a man in his forties or fifties who had recovered from COVID-19.

The chain is built from TRBV7-2 and TRBJ2-5; D gene ambiguous. The CDR3 length is 11 residues. V lost 2 bases and J 5 bases, leaving 3 bases between the germline ends. Germline V gene lookup returns CDR1 SGHTA and CDR2 FQGNSA. CDR3 sequence reads: CASSLSETQYF. The CDR3 DNA sequence: TGTGCCAGCAGCTTATCGGAGACCCAGTACTTC.

The chain recombines TRBV6-5 with TRBJ1-2; D not certain. The germline V gene has CDR1 MNHEY and CDR2 SVGAGI. V was pared by 6 bases and J by 4 bases, with 12 bases between. The CDR3 has 13 amino acids. DNA of the CDR3: TGTGCCAGCAGGGTACAAGGGAGCTATGGCTACACCTTC. Translated, it gives CASRVQGSYGYTF.

The chain joins TRBV5-6 to TRBJ2-5; D gene uncertain. V was clipped by 0 bases and J by 0 bases, with 9 bases between them. CDR1 SGHDT and CDR2 YYEEEE come from the germline V gene. The CDR3 spans 15 residues. The CDR3 loop reads CASSLDRRYQETQYF. The CDR3 nucleotides read TGTGCCAGCAGCTTGGACCGTAGATACCAAGAGACCCAGTACTTC.

The chain is built from TRBV25-1 and TRBJ2-1; TRBD1 might be the D (6 bases). The germline V gene encodes CDR1 MGHDK and CDR2 SYGVNS. The V end lost 6 bases, the J end lost 6 bases, and 15 bases lay between the germline ends. The CDR3 extends over 14 amino acids. The CDR3 region is CASRTRQGGNEQFF. DNA for the CDR3: TGTGCCAGCAGGACCCGACAAGGGGGCAATGAGCAGTTCTTC.

This chain links TRBV5-4 with TRBJ1-2; 8 nucleotides line up with TRBD1. CDR3 length: 13 amino acids. Germline assignment: CDR1 SGHNT and CDR2 YYREEE (reference sequence). V dropped 1 base and J dropped 6; count of bases not matched to a gene: 2. CDR3 sequence (DNA): TGTGCCAGCAGCTTGACAGGGGGGAATGGCTACACCTTC. Translated: CASSLTGGNGYTF. The whole variable domain, remainder taken from reference TRBV5-4 and TRBJ1-2, is ETGVTQSPTHLIKTRGQQVTLRCSSQSGHNTVSWYQQALGQGPQFIFQYYREEENGRGNFPPRFSGLQFPNYSSELNVNALELDDSALYLCASSLTGGNGYTFGSGTRLTVV.

This chain links TRBV9 with TRBJ2-3; 11 positions match TRBD2. This CDR3 has 16 amino acids. Germline V gene data show CDR1 as SGDLS and CDR2 as YYNGEE. J gave up 4 bases and V 0 bases, and 4 bases lay outside the gene matches. The CDR3 is CASSVGLAGGSDTQYF. CDR3 bases: TGTGCCAGCAGCGTAGGTCTAGCGGGGGGATCAGATACGCAGTATTTT.

The chain employs TRBV11-3 and TRBJ2-1; no firm D call. The CDR3 is 13 amino acids. Trimming left V 5 bases short and J 3 bases short, with 8 bases between. Germline V gene data show CDR1 as SGHNT and CDR2 as YENEEA. In DNA, the CDR3 is TGTGCCAGCAGCGGAGAGAACTACAATGAGCAGTTCTTC. This codes for CASSGENYNEQFF.

V gene TRBV24-1 combines with J gene TRBJ2-1; TRBD1 matches at 9 bases. Germline trimming cut 3 bases from V and 5 bases from J; bases unmatched to any gene: 4. CDR1 and CDR2 (germline): KGHDR, SFDVKD. The CDR3 is made up of 15 amino acids. CDR3 sequence: CATSDPGQGDNEQFF. CDR3 nucleotide sequence: TGTGCCACCAGTGATCCGGGACAGGGCGACAATGAGCAGTTCTTC.

The rearrangement links TRBV7-2 to TRBJ2-5; 7 nucleotides agree with TRBD1. J lost 5 bases, V lost 2 bases, and 5 bases had no gene match. CDR1 SGHTA and CDR2 FQGNSA come from the germline V gene. This CDR3 is built from 14 residues. The CDR3 loop reads CASSLRTGGETQYF. The CDR3 region has the DNA TGTGCCAGCAGCTTAAGGACAGGTGGGGAGACCCAGTACTTC.

This chain connects TRBV21-1 to TRBJ1-2; the D call of TRBD1 is as the table states it, not checked on the DNA. TRBV21-1 is termed a pseudogene. The CDR3 has 15 amino acids. The CDR3 sequence: CASSKARQASYGYTF. CDR3 bases: TGTGCCAGCAGCAAAGCTCGCCAGGCTTCCTATGGCTACACCTTC.

The chain combines TRBV4-1 with TRBJ2-1; TRBD2 aligns across 10 bases. Germline V gives CDR1 MGHRA, CDR2 YSYEKL. V was pared by 1 base and J by 6 bases, with 15 bases of the junction left unmatched. The CDR3 runs to 19 residues. Here the CDR3 DNA reads TGCGCCAGCAGCCAAGTCCCCCCTCTAGCGGGAGTAGGTCCCAATGAGCAGTTCTTC. It codes for CASSQVPPLAGVGPNEQFF.

This clone came up a few times. This sample includes further DNA sequences coding for the same CDR3. V usage is TRBV30 and J usage is TRBJ1-1; possible D gene TRBD1, 6 bases. This CDR3 contains 13 residues. Germline values: CDR1 GTSNPN, CDR2 SVGIG (reference sequence). Trimming pared 0 bases from V and 1 base from J, leaving 6 bases between. Here the CDR3 DNA reads TGTGCCTGGAGTGTAGGGGGGAACACTGAAGCTTTCTTT. Amino acids: CAWSVGGNTEAFF. The full variable domain, with the rest looked up from reference TRBV30 and TRBJ1-1, is SQTIHQWPATLVQPVGSPLSLECTVEGTSNPNLYWYRQAAGRGLQLLFYSVGIGQISSEVPQNLSASRPQDRQFILSSKKLLLSDSGFYLCAWSVGGNTEAFFGQGTRLTVV.

V is TRBV12-3 or TRBV12-4 and J is TRBJ2-7; no definite D call. This CDR3 spans 13 amino acids. V shed 6 bases and J shed 5 bases, with 14 bases lying between them. The CDR3 loop reads CASSFRHANEQYF. CDR3 nucleotide sequence: TGTGCCAGCAGCTTTCGACATGCCAACGAGCAGTACTTC.

This clone appeared a few times. This sequence joins TRBV7-3 and TRBJ2-1; 8 bases agree with TRBD2. The germline gives CDR1 SGHTA, CDR2 FQGTGA. The CDR3 consists of 17 residues. Germline trimming cut 4 bases from V and 0 bases from J; bases unmatched to any gene: 8. In DNA, the CDR3 is TGTGCCAGCAGCTCCCGGGTCGGGACTAGCTCCTACAATGAGCAGTTCTTC. Translation gives CASSSRVGTSSYNEQFF.

The chain joins TRBV4-3 to TRBJ2-2; 9 nucleotides line up with TRBD1. CDR1 and CDR2 (germline): LGHNA, YSLEER. V lost 6 bases and J lost 5; bases outside the gene matches: 4. This CDR3 has 14 residues. The CDR3 is CASRQGARTGELFF. The DNA for the CDR3 is TGCGCCAGCAGACAGGGGGCGCGGACCGGGGAGCTGTTTTTT.

The chain combines TRBV2 with TRBJ1-4; 7 bases line up with TRBD1. With 6 bases clipped from V and 10 bases from J, the junction kept 5 bases outside the gene matches. The CDR3 has 12 amino acids. Germline-derived CDR1 and CDR2 are SNHLY and FYNNEI. Written as DNA, the CDR3 is TGTGCCAGCAGCAACAGGGGAGGAAAACTGTTTTTT. Translation: CASSNRGGKLFF.

V usage is TRBV30 and J usage is TRBJ2-3; maybe TRBD2 (6 bases). This CDR3 contains 17 residues. The V gene's germline CDR1 is GTSNPN and CDR2 SVGIG (reference sequence). Trimming took 0 bases from V and 0 from J, leaving 16 bases between them. CDR3 DNA: TGTGCCTGGAGTGTACGACGGGGGATCTCTAGCACAGATACGCAGTATTTT. This gives the protein CAWSVRRGISSTDTQYF.

This clone has a handful of counts. The V gene is TRBV4-1, the J gene TRBJ2-2; 9 bases line up with TRBD2. CDR1 and CDR2 from the germline V gene are MGHRA and YSYEKL. V lost 5 bases and J lost 0; bases outside the gene matches: 4. The CDR3 runs to 16 residues. CDR3 sequence reads: CASSTPSGANTGELFF. CDR3 nucleotide sequence: TGCGCCAGCAGCACTCCTAGCGGGGCGAACACCGGGGAGCTGTTTTTT.

The gene calls are TRBV7-2 and TRBJ2-1, with 10 bases matching TRBD2. J was trimmed by 8 bases and V by 1 base; bases with no gene match: 14. The CDR3 runs to 18 residues. Germline V CDR1 and CDR2: SGHTA, FQGNSA. The CDR3 is CASSLGRTSGSKRDEQFF. The CDR3, as DNA: TGTGCCAGCAGCTTAGGGCGGACTAGCGGTTCAAAGCGGGATGAGCAGTTCTTC.

The chain links TRBV11-1 to TRBJ2-1, with TRBD2 as a possible D gene (6 bases). Per germline, CDR1 SGHAT and CDR2 FQDESV (reference sequence). V gave up 6 bases and J gave up 2 bases, with 17 bases separating them. The CDR3 loop spans 16 amino acids. CDR3 DNA sequence: TGTGCCAGCAGAGGGTGGGGGACTCCTGCCTACAATGAGCAGTTCTTC. Translating it yields CASRGWGTPAYNEQFF.

This rearrangement joins TRBV6-6 to TRBJ2-5, with 7 nucleotides matching TRBD2. CDR3 length equals 14 residues. The V segment lost 11 bases and the J segment 1 base; nucleotides outside the gene matches: 10. Germline-derived CDR1 and CDR2 are MNHNY and SVGAGI (reference sequence). This chain's CDR3 is CAGRSSGSQETQYF. Written as DNA, the CDR3 is TGTGCCGGGCGGTCTAGCGGAAGCCAAGAGACCCAGTACTTC.

The chain uses TRBV28 and TRBJ1-1; 7 bases agree with TRBD1. The CDR3 loop spans 13 amino acids. Germline lookup yields CDR1 MDHEN and CDR2 SYDVKM. V lost 5 bases to trimming and J lost 3 bases; unmatched junction nucleotides: 3. CDR3 amino acids: CASSRTGDTEAFF. In DNA, the CDR3 is TGTGCCAGCAGTCGAACAGGGGACACTGAAGCTTTCTTT.